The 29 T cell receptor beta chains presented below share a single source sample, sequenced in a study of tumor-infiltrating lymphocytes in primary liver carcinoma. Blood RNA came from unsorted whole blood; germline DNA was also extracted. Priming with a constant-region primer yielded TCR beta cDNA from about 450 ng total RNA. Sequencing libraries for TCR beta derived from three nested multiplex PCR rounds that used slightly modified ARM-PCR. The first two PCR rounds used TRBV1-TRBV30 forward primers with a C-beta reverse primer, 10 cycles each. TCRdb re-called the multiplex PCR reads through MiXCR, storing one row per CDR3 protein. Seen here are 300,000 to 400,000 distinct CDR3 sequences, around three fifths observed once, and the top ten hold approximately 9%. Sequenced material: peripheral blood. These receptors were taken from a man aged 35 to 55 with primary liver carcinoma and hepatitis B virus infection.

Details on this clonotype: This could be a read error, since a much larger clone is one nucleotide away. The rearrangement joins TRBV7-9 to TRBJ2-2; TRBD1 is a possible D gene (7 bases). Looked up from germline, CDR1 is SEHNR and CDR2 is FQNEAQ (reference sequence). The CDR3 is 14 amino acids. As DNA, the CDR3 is TGTGCCCACCAGGAGGGGGCGGACACCGGGGAGCTGTTATTT. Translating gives CAHQEGADTGELLF.

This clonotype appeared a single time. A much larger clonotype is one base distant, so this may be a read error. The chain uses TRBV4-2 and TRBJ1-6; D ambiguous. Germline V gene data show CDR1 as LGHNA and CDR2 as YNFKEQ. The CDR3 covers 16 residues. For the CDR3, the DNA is TGTGCCAGCAGCCAAGGGACCACGGGGAGGAATTCATCCCTCCACTTT. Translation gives CASSQGTTGRNSSLHF.

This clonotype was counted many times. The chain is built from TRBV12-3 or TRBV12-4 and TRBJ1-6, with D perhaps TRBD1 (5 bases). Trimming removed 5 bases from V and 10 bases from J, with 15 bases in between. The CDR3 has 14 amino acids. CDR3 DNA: TGTGCCAGCAGTCGGGGCAGGGCGTCCTCACCCCTCCACTTT. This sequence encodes CASSRGRASSPLHF.

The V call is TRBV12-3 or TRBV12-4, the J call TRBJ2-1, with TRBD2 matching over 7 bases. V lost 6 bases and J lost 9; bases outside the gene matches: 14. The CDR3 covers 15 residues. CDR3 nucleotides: TGTGCCAGCAGCCCGCTCAGCGGGGCACATGGTGAGCAGTTCTTC. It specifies CASSPLSGAHGEQFF.

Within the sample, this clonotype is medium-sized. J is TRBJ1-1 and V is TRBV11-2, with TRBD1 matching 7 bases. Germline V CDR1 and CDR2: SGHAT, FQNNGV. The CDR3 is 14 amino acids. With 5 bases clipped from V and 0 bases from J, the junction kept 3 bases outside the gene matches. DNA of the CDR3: TGTGCCAGCAGCCCGGGACAGCTGAACACTGAAGCTTTCTTT. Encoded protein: CASSPGQLNTEAFF.

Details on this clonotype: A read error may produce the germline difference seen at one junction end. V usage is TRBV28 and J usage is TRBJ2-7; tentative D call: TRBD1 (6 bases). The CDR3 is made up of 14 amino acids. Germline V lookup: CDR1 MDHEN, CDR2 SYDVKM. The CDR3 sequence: CVSSSGTFSYEQYF. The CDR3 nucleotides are TGTGTCAGCAGTTCGGGGACATTCTCCTACGAGCAGTACTTC.

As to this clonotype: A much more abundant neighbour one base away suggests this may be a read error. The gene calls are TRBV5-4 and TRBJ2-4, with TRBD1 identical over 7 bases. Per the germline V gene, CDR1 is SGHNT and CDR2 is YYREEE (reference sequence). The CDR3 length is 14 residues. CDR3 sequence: CARSLTGTKNIQYF. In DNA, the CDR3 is TGTGCCAGGAGCTTGACAGGGACCAAAAACATTCAGTACTTC.

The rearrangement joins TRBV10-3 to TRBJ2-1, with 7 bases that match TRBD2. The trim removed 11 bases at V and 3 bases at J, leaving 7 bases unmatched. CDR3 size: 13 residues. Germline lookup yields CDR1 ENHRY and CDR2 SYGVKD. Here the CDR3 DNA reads TGTGCCTCTGGGAGGGAGGGCTACAATGAGCAGTTCTTC. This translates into CASGREGYNEQFF.

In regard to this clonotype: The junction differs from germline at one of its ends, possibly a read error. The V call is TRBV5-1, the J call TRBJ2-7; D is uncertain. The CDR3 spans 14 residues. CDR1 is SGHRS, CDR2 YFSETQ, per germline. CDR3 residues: CASSLVTGPYEQYF. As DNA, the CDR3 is TGTGCCAGCAGCTTGGTTACGGGCCCCTACGAGCAGTACTTC.

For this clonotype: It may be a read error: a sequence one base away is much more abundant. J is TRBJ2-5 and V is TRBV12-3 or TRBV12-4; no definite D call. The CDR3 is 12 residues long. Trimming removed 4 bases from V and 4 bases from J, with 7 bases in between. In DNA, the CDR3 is TGTGCCAGCAGTTCTTATTCAGAGACCCAGTACTTC. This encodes CASSSYSETQYF.

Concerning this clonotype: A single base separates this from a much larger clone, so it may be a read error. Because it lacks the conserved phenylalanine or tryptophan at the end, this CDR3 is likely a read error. CDR3 DNA sequence: TGTGCCATCAGTGTACAGGGAGGCAACACTGAAGCTTTCATT. The encoded protein is CAISVQGGNTEAFI. The chain has TRBV10-3 and TRBJ1-1; D is possibly TRBD1 (6 bases). The CDR3 covers 14 residues. V was shortened by 4 bases and J by 2 bases, with 11 bases between the two germline ends. Germline CDR1 and CDR2: ENHRY and SYGVKD.

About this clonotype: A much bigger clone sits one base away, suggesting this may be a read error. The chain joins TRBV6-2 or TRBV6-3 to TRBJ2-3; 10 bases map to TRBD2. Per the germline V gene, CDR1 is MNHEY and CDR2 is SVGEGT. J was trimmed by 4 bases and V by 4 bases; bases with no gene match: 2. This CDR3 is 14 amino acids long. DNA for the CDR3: TGTGCCAGCAGTTTCAGCGGGAGGGCAGATACGCAGTATTTT. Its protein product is CASSFSGRADTQYF.

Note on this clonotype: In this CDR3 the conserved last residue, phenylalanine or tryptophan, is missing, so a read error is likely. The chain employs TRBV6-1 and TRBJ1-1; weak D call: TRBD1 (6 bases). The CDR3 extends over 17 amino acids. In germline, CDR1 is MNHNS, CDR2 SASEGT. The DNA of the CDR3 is TGTGCCAGCAGTGAAGCGATGGGGGGCGCGGTTTACACAGAAGCTTTCTCT. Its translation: CASSEAMGGAVYTEAFS.

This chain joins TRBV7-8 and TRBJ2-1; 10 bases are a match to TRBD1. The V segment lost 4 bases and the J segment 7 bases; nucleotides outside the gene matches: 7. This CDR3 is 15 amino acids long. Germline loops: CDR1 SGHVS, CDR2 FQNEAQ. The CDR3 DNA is TGTGCCAGCAGCTCTGGACAGGGGGTTAGGAATGAGCAGTTCTTC. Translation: CASSSGQGVRNEQFF. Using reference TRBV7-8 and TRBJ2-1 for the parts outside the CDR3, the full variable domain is GAGVSQSPRYKVAKRGQDVALRCDPISGHVSLFWYQQALGQGPEFLTYFQNEAQLDKSGLPSDRFFAERPEGSVSTLKIQRTQQEDSAVYLCASSSGQGVRNEQFFGPGTRLTVL.

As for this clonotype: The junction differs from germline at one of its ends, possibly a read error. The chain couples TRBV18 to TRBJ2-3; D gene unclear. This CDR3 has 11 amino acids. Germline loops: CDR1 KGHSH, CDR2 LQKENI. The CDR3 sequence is CASSRIDSQYF. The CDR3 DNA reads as TGTGCCAGCTCGCGCATAGATTCGCAGTATTTT.

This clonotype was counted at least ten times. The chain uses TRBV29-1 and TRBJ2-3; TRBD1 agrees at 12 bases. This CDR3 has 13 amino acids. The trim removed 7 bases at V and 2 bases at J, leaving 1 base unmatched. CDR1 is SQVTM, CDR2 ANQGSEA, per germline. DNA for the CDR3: TGCAGCGGGGGACAGGGGGCCACAGATACGCAGTATTTT. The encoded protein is CSGGQGATDTQYF.

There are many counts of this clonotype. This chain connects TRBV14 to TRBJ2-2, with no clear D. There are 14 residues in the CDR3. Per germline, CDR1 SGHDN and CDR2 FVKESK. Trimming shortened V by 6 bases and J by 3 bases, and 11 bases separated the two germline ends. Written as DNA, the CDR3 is TGTGCCAGCAGTCTTTACATAGACACCGGGGAGCTGTTTTTT. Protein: CASSLYIDTGELFF.

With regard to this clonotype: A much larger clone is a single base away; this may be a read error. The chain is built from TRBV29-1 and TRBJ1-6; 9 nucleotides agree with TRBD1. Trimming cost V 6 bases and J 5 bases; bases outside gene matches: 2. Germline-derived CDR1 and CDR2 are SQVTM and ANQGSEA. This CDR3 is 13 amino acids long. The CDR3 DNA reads TGCAGCGTCCGGGACAGGGATAATTCACCCCTCCACTTT. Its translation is CSVRDRDNSPLHF.

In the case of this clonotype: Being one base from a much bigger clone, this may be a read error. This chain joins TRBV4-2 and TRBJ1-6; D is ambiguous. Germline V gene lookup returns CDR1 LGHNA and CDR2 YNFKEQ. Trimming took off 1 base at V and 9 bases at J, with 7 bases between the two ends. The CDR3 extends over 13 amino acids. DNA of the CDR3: TGTGCCAGCAGCCAAGTCGAGGGTTCACCCCTCCACTTT. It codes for CASSQVEGSPLHF.

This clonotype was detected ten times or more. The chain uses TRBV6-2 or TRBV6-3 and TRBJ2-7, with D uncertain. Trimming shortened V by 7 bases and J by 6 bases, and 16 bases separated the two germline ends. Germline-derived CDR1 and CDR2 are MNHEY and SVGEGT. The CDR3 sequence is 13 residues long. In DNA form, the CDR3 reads TGTGCCAGCAAGGTTAGGTCCCGGGCCGAGCAGTACTTC. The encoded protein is CASKVRSRAEQYF.

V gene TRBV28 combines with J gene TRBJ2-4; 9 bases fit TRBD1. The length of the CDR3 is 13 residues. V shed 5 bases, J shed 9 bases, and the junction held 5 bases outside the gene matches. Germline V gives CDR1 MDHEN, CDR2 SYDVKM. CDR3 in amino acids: CASSRTGAIIQYF. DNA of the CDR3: TGTGCCAGCAGTAGGACAGGGGCTATCATTCAGTACTTC.

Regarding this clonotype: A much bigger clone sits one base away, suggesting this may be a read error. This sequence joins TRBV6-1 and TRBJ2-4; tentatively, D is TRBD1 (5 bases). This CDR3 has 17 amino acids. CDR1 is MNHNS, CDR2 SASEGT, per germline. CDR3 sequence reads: CASSEVSPGKAENIQYF. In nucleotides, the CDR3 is TGTGCCAGCAGTGAAGTGTCCCCAGGGAAAGCCGAAAACATTCAGTACTTC.

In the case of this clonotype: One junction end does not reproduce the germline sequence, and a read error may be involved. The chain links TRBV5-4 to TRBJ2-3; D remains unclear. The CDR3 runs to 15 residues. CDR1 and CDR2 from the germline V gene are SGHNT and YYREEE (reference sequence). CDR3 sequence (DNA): TGTGCCAGCAACTTGGGCGGAGATCCGTCGAATACGCAGTATTTT. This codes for CASNLGGDPSNTQYF.

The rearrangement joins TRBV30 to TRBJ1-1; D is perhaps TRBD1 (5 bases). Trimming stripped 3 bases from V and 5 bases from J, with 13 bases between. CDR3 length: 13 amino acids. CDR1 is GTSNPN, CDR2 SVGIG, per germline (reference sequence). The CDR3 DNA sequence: TGTGCCTGGAGGGTAAAGGGGAGGACTGAAGCTTTCTTT. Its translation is CAWRVKGRTEAFF.

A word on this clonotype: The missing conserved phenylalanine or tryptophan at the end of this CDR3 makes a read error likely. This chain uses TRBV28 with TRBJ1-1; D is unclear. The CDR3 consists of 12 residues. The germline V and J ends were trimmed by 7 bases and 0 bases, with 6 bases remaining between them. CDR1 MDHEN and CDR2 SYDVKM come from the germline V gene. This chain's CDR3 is CASTTLNTEAFS. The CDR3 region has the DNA TGTGCCAGCACCACGTTGAACACTGAAGCTTTCTCT.

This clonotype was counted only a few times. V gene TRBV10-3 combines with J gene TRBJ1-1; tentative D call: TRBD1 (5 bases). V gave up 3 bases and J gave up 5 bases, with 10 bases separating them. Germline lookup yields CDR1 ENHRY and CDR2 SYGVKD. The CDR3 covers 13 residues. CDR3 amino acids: CAISDIGVTEAFF. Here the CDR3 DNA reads TGTGCCATCAGTGATATAGGGGTAACTGAAGCTTTCTTT.

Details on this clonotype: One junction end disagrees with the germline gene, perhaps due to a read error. Here the CDR3 DNA reads TGTGCAAGCAGTAGAGAGCGACTAGTGGGAGTTGAGCAGTTCTTC. This translates into CASSRERLVGVEQFF. This chain links TRBV6-5 with TRBJ2-1, with a tentative D call TRBD2 (6 bases). From germline, CDR1 is MNHEY and CDR2 SVGAGI. The CDR3 loop spans 15 amino acids.

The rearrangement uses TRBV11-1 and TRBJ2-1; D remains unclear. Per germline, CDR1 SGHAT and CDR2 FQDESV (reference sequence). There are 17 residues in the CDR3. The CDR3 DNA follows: TGTGCTAACAGCTTAAGCAGGTCAACTGTAGGGTACAATGAGCAGTTCTTC. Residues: CANSLSRSTVGYNEQFF.

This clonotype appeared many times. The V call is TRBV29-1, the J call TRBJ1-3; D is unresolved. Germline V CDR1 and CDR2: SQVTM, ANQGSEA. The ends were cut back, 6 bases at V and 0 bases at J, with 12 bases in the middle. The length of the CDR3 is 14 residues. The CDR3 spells CSVLAPDSGNTIYF. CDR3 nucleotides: TGCAGCGTACTAGCCCCCGACTCTGGAAACACCATATATTTT.